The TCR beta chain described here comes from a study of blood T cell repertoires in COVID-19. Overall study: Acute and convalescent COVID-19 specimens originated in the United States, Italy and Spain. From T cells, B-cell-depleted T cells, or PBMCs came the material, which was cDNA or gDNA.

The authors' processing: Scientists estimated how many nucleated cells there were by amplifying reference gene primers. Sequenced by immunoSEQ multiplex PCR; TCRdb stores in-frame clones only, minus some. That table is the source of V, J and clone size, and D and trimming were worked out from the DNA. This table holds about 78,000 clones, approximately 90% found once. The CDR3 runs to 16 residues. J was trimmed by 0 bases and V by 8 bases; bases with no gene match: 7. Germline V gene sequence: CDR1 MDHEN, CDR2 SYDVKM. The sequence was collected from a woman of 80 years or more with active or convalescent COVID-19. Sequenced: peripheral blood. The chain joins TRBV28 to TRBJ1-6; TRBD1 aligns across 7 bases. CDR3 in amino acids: CASSGGGSSYNSPLHF. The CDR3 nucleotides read TGTGCCAGCTCCGGAGGGGGCAGCTCCTATAATTCACCCCTCCACTTT.